Below are 12 T cell receptor beta chains sequenced from a single sample in a study of blood T cell repertoires in COVID-19. Some clones are missing from TCRdb's copy, which holds only in-frame ones; the method was immunoSEQ multiplex PCR. The table includes some 200,000 clones, roughly four fifths detected once. Sequencing was carried out using peripheral blood. Receptors originate from a middle-aged woman with acute or convalescent COVID-19.

The sample holds a few counts of this clone. This chain uses TRBV10-3 with TRBJ1-2; D unresolved. The germline V and J ends were trimmed by 5 bases and 0 bases, with 10 bases remaining between them. The CDR3 sequence is 14 residues long. Germline V gene data show CDR1 as ENHRY and CDR2 as SYGVKD. CDR3 coding DNA: TGTGCCATCAGTTCGGGGTCCGCTAACTATGGCTACACCTTC. Translating it yields CAISSGSANYGYTF.

This clone was counted a single time. The J gene is TRBJ1-4, the V gene TRBV6-2 or TRBV6-3; unclear D gene. The CDR3 is 15 amino acids. Per the germline V gene, CDR1 is MNHEY and CDR2 is SVGEGT. V shed 0 bases and J shed 1 base, with 6 bases lying between them. The CDR3 nucleotides read TGTGCCAGCAGTTACTCGTGGCTAACTAATGAAAAACTGTTTTTT. Translated: CASSYSWLTNEKLFF.

This chain uses TRBV5-1 with TRBJ2-1; 13 bases align to TRBD2. V was clipped by 3 bases and J by 3 bases; unmatched bases: 15. The germline CDR1 and CDR2 sequences are SGHRS and YFSETQ. The CDR3 is 20 residues long. The CDR3 DNA sequence: TGCGCCAGCAGCTCGAGCCTGACTAGCGGGGGGCTCATAGGCTACAATGAGCAGTTCTTC. This encodes CASSSSLTSGGLIGYNEQFF.

The chain is built from TRBV6-6 and TRBJ2-3, with 11 bases fitting TRBD2. Germline V gene lookup returns CDR1 MNHNY and CDR2 SVGAGI (reference sequence). V was pared by 6 bases and J by 0 bases, with 14 bases of the junction left unmatched. CDR3 length: 19 residues. The DNA of the CDR3 is TGTGCCAGCAGACGACAGGGATCTAGCGGGGGGACGAGCACAGATACGCAGTATTTT. It translates to CASRRQGSSGGTSTDTQYF.

CDR3 sequence (DNA): TGTGCCAGCAGCCACGGGGCAGATACGCAGTATTTT. Amino acid sequence: CASSHGADTQYF. This sequence joins TRBV27 and TRBJ2-3; a possible D gene is TRBD2 (5 bases). The CDR3 is 12 amino acids. Germline CDR1 MNHEY, CDR2 SMNVEV (reference sequence). Trimming removed 6 bases at V and 4 bases at J, with 8 bases between.

The V and J genes are TRBV27 and TRBJ2-1, with TRBD2 matching 10 bases. Trimming removed 6 bases from V and 8 bases from J; junction bases left unmatched: 4. Germline V CDR1 and CDR2: MNHEY, SMNVEV (reference sequence). The CDR3 is 13 residues long. The CDR3 region is CASRTSGLDEQFF. The DNA for the CDR3 is TGTGCCAGCAGGACTAGCGGGCTGGATGAGCAGTTCTTC.

This chain connects TRBV10-3 to TRBJ2-5; D uncertain. Per the germline V gene, CDR1 is ENHRY and CDR2 is SYGVKD. The V and J ends lost 0 bases and 2 bases respectively, with 10 bases between them. CDR3 length: 15 residues. The CDR3 coding sequence is TGTGCCATCAGTGAGTCTCGTACAGATCAAGAGACCCAGTACTTC. This encodes CAISESRTDQETQYF.

The J gene is TRBJ2-4, the V gene TRBV19; 9 bases are a match to TRBD2. This CDR3 has 15 amino acids. Trimming took 2 bases from V and 6 from J; bases not matched to a gene: 5. Germline CDR1 LNHDA, CDR2 SQIVND (reference sequence). The DNA of the CDR3 is TGTGCCAGTAGTATAAAGAGCGGGGGGTTAAACATTCAGTACTTC. Its protein is CASSIKSGGLNIQYF. The entire variable domain, with the rest obtained from reference TRBV19 and TRBJ2-4, is as follows: DGGITQSPKYLFRKEGQNVTLSCEQNLNHDAMYWYRQDPGQGLRLIYYSQIVNDFQKGDIAEGYSVSREKKESFPLTVTSAQKNPTAFYLCASSIKSGGLNIQYFGAGTRLSVL.

This chain links TRBV29-1 with TRBJ1-1; tentatively, D is TRBD1 (5 bases). The V and J ends lost 4 bases and 0 bases respectively, with 9 bases between them. The CDR3 sequence is 13 residues long. The germline gives CDR1 SQVTM, CDR2 ANQGSEA. DNA of the CDR3: TGCAGCGTTGGGACAAGGATGAACACTGAAGCTTTCTTT. Protein: CSVGTRMNTEAFF.

V usage is TRBV3-1 (or the pseudogene TRBV3-2) and J usage is TRBJ2-7; 10 nucleotides line up with TRBD1. J was trimmed by 3 bases and V by 4 bases; bases with no gene match: 3. This CDR3 region has 14 residues. Germline V CDR1 and CDR2: LGHDT, YNNKEL (reference sequence). As DNA, the CDR3 is TGTGCCAGCAGCCGTCGGGACAGGGGCTACGAGCAGTACTTC. Protein: CASSRRDRGYEQYF.

This clone was counted only a few times. J is TRBJ2-2 and V is TRBV7-2, with TRBD1 matching 11 bases. J gave up 7 bases and V 5 bases, and 6 bases lay outside the gene matches. Germline V gene data show CDR1 as SGHTA and CDR2 as FQGNSA. The CDR3 runs 15 residues. The CDR3 bases are TGTGCCAGCAGCCTCCGGACAGGGGGCAACGGGGAGCTGTTTTTT. Translated: CASSLRTGGNGELFF.

This rearrangement joins TRBV5-6 to TRBJ2-3; perhaps TRBD2 as D (6 bases). The CDR3 loop spans 13 amino acids. Germline CDR1 reads SGHDT; CDR2 reads YYEEEE. With 4 bases removed from V and 5 bases from J, the gap between germline ends came to 11 bases. CDR3 sequence: CASSTGGRDTQYF. In DNA form, the CDR3 reads TGTGCCAGCAGCACCGGGGGACGAGATACGCAGTATTTT.